Included here is one T cell receptor beta chain sequence, with context. This record comes from a study of blood T cell repertoires in COVID-19. Study at large: Donors in the United States, Italy and Spain gave samples during acute or convalescent COVID-19. The analysed material was cDNA or gDNA that came from T cells, B-cell-depleted T cells, or PBMCs.

Germline CDR1 reads SGHRS; CDR2 reads YFSETQ. After removal of 4 bases from V and 4 bases from J, the junction contained 10 bases not matched to a gene. The length of the CDR3 is 15 residues. Source study methods: Counts of nucleated cells, estimated from reference gene primer amplification, were obtained. Assay: immunoSEQ multiplex PCR; the TCRdb copy retains only in-frame clones and omits some. The DNA gave D and trimming, while V, J and clone size come from that table. The sample holds 50,000 or so clones, 86% seen once. The receptor was derived from a woman of 80 years or more with acute or convalescent COVID-19. The sequenced sample consisted of peripheral blood. The rearrangement uses TRBV5-1 and TRBJ1-2, with 7 nucleotides matching TRBD1. The CDR3: CASSTTGTALYGYTF. The CDR3 DNA reads as TGCGCCAGCAGCACAACCGGGACAGCGCTCTATGGCTACACCTTC.